This TCR beta chain was sequenced for a study of T cells in localized non-small cell lung cancer. Broader study findings: Within adjacent lung there appeared a median 57 of the top 100 tumor clones. Analysis by sequencing included only one tumor region, so heterogeneity remains possible. Maximal T cell clonality occurred in uninvolved adjacent lung, with tumor ranking below it. Higher blood T cell density tracked longer overall survival.

This clone was counted a few times. No antigen is known for it. Measured with immunoSEQ multiplex PCR; TCRdb has only the in-frame clones, and not every one. Of some 19,000 clones in the sample, about 89% were seen once. The CDR3 consists of 14 residues. Trimming cost V 7 bases and J 8 bases; bases outside gene matches: 5. The germline gives CDR1 SNHLY, CDR2 FYNNEI. The source is a male donor aged 60 or over with stage I squamous cell lung carcinoma. Sequencing was performed on peripheral blood, taken before any cancer treatment. The chain carries TRBV2 and TRBJ2-1; TRBD2 matches at 13 bases. For the CDR3, the DNA is TGTGCCAGCACAAGGACTAGCGGGAGAGATGAGCAGTTCTTC. Translation gives CASTRTSGRDEQFF.